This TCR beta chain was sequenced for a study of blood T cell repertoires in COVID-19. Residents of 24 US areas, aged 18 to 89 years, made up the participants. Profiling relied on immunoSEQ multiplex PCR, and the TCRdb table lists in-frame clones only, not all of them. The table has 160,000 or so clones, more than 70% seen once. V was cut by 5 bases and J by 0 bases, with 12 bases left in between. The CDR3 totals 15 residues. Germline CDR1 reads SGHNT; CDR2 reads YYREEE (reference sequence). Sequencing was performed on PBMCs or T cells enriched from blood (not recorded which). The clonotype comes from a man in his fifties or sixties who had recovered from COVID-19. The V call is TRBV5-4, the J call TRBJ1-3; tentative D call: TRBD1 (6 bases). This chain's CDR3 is CASSPATGSGNTIYF. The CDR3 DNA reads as TGTGCCAGCAGTCCGGCGACAGGCTCTGGAAACACCATATATTTT.